These 27 T cell receptor beta chains share one sample of origin, sequenced in a study of T cells in Graves' hyperthyroidism and ophthalmopathy. The investigators amplified TCR beta CDR3 regions from RNA transcripts. First-round RT-PCR with HTBI primers amplified the TCR CDR3 region. TCRdb recomputed calls from the multiplex PCR reads with MiXCR, one row per CDR3 protein. Among some 740,000 distinct CDR3 sequences listed, roughly 15% were seen once. Sequenced sample: blood. The receptors stem from a woman aged 18 to 35 with Graves' hyperthyroidism.

This clonotype was observed many times. The chain combines TRBV18 with TRBJ1-5; 7 nucleotides agree with TRBD1. Per the germline V gene, CDR1 is KGHSH and CDR2 is LQKENI. V was pared by 6 bases and J by 3 bases, with 5 bases of the junction left unmatched. This CDR3 region has 14 residues. The CDR3 reads CASSGTVLNQPQHF. CDR3 sequence (DNA): TGTGCCAGCTCCGGGACAGTTCTCAATCAGCCCCAGCATTTT.

The rearrangement links TRBV18 to TRBJ1-4, with D perhaps TRBD1 (6 bases). CDR1 KGHSH and CDR2 LQKENI come from the germline V gene. The CDR3 totals 15 residues. Trimming removed 3 bases at V and 7 bases at J, with 15 bases between. CDR3 nucleotides: TGTGCCAGCTCACCGATGGCAGGGGCTAGTGAAAAACTGTTTTTT. Its protein is CASSPMAGASEKLFF.

The chain employs TRBV20-1 and TRBJ2-7, with D possibly TRBD1 on 6 matching bases. The CDR3 has 15 residues. Germline CDR1 DFQATT, CDR2 SNEGSKA (reference sequence). V lost 8 bases and J lost 3, with 23 bases in between. Here the CDR3 reads CSPARPGTTNYEQYF. The CDR3 nucleotides are TGCAGTCCTGCCCGTCCCGGGACAACCAACTACGAGCAGTACTTC.

This clonotype showed up many times. As DNA, the CDR3 is TGTGCCAGCAGCTTAGATCACCTCGGCGGGGAGCAGCCCCAGCATTTT. Translated: CASSLDHLGGEQPQHF. The rearrangement links TRBV7-2 to TRBJ1-5; D is ambiguous. The V gene's germline CDR1 is SGHTA and CDR2 FQGNSA. This CDR3 is 16 amino acids long. V was trimmed by 1 base and J by 7 bases, leaving 17 bases between them.

V and J are TRBV28 and TRBJ2-2, with 9 nucleotides matching TRBD1. Looked up from germline, CDR1 is MDHEN and CDR2 is SYDVKM. The length of the CDR3 is 15 residues. J was trimmed by 3 bases and V by 5 bases; bases with no gene match: 4. DNA for the CDR3: TGTGCCAGCAGTACGGGGACAGGGCACACCGGGGAGCTGTTTTTT. This encodes CASSTGTGHTGELFF. The full variable domain, with the rest looked up from reference TRBV28 and TRBJ2-2, is DVKVTQSSRYLVKRTGEKVFLECVQDMDHENMFWYRQDPGLGLRLIYFSYDVKMKEKGDIPEGYSVSREKKERFSLILESASTNQTSMYLCASSTGTGHTGELFFGEGSRLTVL.

This clonotype was picked up a small number of times. The V gene is TRBV25-1, the J gene TRBJ2-7; the match to TRBD1 covers 7 bases. With 11 bases clipped from V and 1 base from J, the junction kept 14 bases outside the gene matches. In germline, CDR1 is MGHDK, CDR2 SYGVNS. The CDR3 totals 15 residues. This chain's CDR3 is CAPRQGNFVSYEQYF. DNA for the CDR3: TGTGCCCCCCGACAGGGAAATTTCGTTTCCTACGAGCAGTACTTC.

The rearrangement uses TRBV20-1 and TRBJ2-1; 8 nucleotides match TRBD1. The germline V gene has CDR1 DFQATT and CDR2 SNEGSKA (reference sequence). The CDR3 spans 13 residues. The junction had 4 bases not matched to a gene; V was cut back by 5 bases and J by 4 bases. CDR3 sequence: CSAENRGYNEQFF. Written as DNA, the CDR3 is TGCAGTGCTGAAAACAGGGGGTACAATGAGCAGTTCTTC.

The chain joins TRBV10-3 to TRBJ1-5; no definite D call. The CDR3 is 17 residues long. Trimming removed 0 bases from V and 0 bases from J, with 12 bases in between. CDR1 is ENHRY and CDR2 is SYGVKD in the germline V gene. CDR3 in amino acids: CAISESAVTGSNQPQHF. DNA for the CDR3: TGTGCCATCAGTGAGTCGGCAGTGACCGGTAGCAATCAGCCCCAGCATTTT.

This clonotype was seen many times. J is TRBJ2-3 and V is TRBV6-6; TRBD2 aligns across 12 bases. J lost 3 bases, V lost 0 bases, and 13 bases had no gene match. This CDR3 is built from 20 residues. In germline, CDR1 is MNHNY, CDR2 SVGAGI (reference sequence). The CDR3 DNA sequence: TGTGCCAGCAGTTACTCGATACTGCCCTGGACTAGCGGGACTACAGATACGCAGTATTTT. Amino acids: CASSYSILPWTSGTTDTQYF.

The sample holds one count of this clonotype. This rearrangement joins TRBV18 to TRBJ2-7; 10 bases map to TRBD2. Germline trimming cut 1 base from V and 3 bases from J; bases unmatched to any gene: 9. The CDR3 sequence is 17 residues long. CDR1 and CDR2 from the germline V gene are KGHSH and LQKENI. CDR3 nucleotides: TGTGCCAGCTCACCACATGCTAGCGGGAGTGGGATCTACGAGCAGTACTTC. It specifies CASSPHASGSGIYEQYF.

This clonotype was found a few times. The chain couples TRBV20-1 to TRBJ1-1; a weak D match, TRBD1 (5 bases). Trimming removed 2 bases from V and 1 base from J, with 8 bases in between. The germline V gene has CDR1 DFQATT and CDR2 SNEGSKA (reference sequence). The CDR3 extends over 13 amino acids. The CDR3 loop reads CSARRGGNTEAFF. The CDR3 nucleotides read TGCAGTGCTAGAAGGGGAGGGAACACTGAAGCTTTCTTT.

This clonotype showed up many times. The V call is TRBV3-1, the J call TRBJ2-1; 8 bases agree with TRBD2. Germline loops: CDR1 LGHDT, CDR2 YNNKEL (reference sequence). CDR3 length: 14 amino acids. J was trimmed by 7 bases and V by 0 bases; bases with no gene match: 2. The CDR3: CASSQDSGGNEQFF. CDR3 DNA: TGTGCCAGCAGCCAAGATTCGGGGGGGAATGAGCAGTTCTTC.

In this sample, this clonotype turned up a few times. The chain carries TRBV11-2 and TRBJ2-3; 7 nucleotides match TRBD1. The DNA end favors TRBJ1-5, so the J call may be wrong. Germline V gives CDR1 SGHAT, CDR2 FQNNGV. This CDR3 region has 14 residues. CDR3 in amino acids: CASSPNPRGYTQHF. The DNA of the CDR3 is TGTGCCAGCAGCCCCAATCCCAGGGGGTATACGCAGCATTTT.

The chain is built from TRBV7-2 and TRBJ2-1; no clear D. The CDR3 consists of 14 residues. Trimming left V 1 base short and J 9 bases short, with 13 bases between. Germline CDR1 reads SGHTA; CDR2 reads FQGNSA. The CDR3 protein is CASSLVREDGEQFF. The CDR3 nucleotides are TGTGCCAGCAGCTTAGTTAGAGAAGACGGTGAGCAGTTCTTC.

This clonotype appeared a few times. The chain recombines TRBV5-1 with TRBJ2-1; TRBD2 is a possible D gene (5 bases). The V and J ends lost 4 bases and 10 bases respectively, with 12 bases between them. Germline V gene lookup returns CDR1 SGHRS and CDR2 YFSETQ. The CDR3 is 12 residues long. This CDR3 is CASSVLGEEQFF. CDR3 DNA sequence: TGCGCCAGCAGCGTCCTGGGAGAGGAGCAGTTCTTC.

This clonotype was picked up a small number of times. The V and J genes are TRBV20-1 and TRBJ1-2, with TRBD1 as a possible D gene (5 bases). CDR3 length: 14 amino acids. Trimming cost V 4 bases and J 7 bases, with 19 bases left between them. Germline V gene sequence: CDR1 DFQATT, CDR2 SNEGSKA (reference sequence). The CDR3 sequence is CSAKTVGLDCGYTF. The DNA of the CDR3 is TGCAGTGCTAAGACAGTCGGGCTTGACTGTGGCTACACCTTC.

V gene TRBV9 combines with J gene TRBJ2-1, with TRBD2 matching over 12 bases. V trimming: 4 bases; J trimming: 5 bases; junction bases outside the gene matches: 13. The CDR3 runs to 18 residues. The germline gives CDR1 SGDLS, CDR2 YYNGEE. The CDR3 nucleotides are TGTGCCAGCAGCCCCGGGACTAGCGGGCCCACGCGTGACAATGAGCAGTTCTTC. Its translation: CASSPGTSGPTRDNEQFF.

The rearrangement uses TRBV6-6 and TRBJ2-7; D gene uncertain. V was clipped by 0 bases and J by 3 bases, with 6 bases between them. Germline CDR1 reads MNHNY; CDR2 reads SVGAGI (reference sequence). The CDR3 runs to 13 residues. DNA for the CDR3: TGTGCCAGCAGTTACTCTGCCCACTACGAGCAGTACTTC. Its translation: CASSYSAHYEQYF.

A word on this clonotype: Germline is not matched at one junction end, which may reflect a read error. The chain combines TRBV7-2 with TRBJ2-5; perhaps D is TRBD1 or TRBD2 (5 bases each). The CDR3 is made up of 12 amino acids. Germline V gives CDR1 SGHTA, CDR2 FQGNSA. CDR3 sequence: CASSSRPGPPNF. The CDR3 nucleotides are TGTGCCAGCAGCTCTAGGCCGGGACCCCCGAACTTC.

This clonotype was recorded many times. The chain carries TRBV28 and TRBJ2-5, with 9 bases identical to TRBD2. Germline values: CDR1 MDHEN, CDR2 SYDVKM. CDR3 length equals 19 residues. V shed 2 bases and J 6 bases; nucleotides not matched to a gene: 19. The DNA for the CDR3 is TGTGCCAGCAGTTTAACGAACATTGGGGCGGGAGGGCCAGGAAAGACCCAGTACTTC. This gives the protein CASSLTNIGAGGPGKTQYF. The full variable domain, its missing parts supplied by reference TRBV28 and TRBJ2-5, is DVKVTQSSRYLVKRTGEKVFLECVQDMDHENMFWYRQDPGLGLRLIYFSYDVKMKEKGDIPEGYSVSREKKERFSLILESASTNQTSMYLCASSLTNIGAGGPGKTQYFGPGTRLLVL.

A note on this clonotype: A read error may account for a junction end that differs from germline. The V call is TRBV15, the J call TRBJ2-3; D not resolved. The CDR3 covers 18 residues. Germline-derived CDR1 and CDR2 are LNHNV and YYDKDF (reference sequence). This CDR3 is CATRREADARSSTDTQYF. Written as DNA, the CDR3 is TGTGCCACCAGAAGAGAGGCGGACGCCCGGTCTTCCACAGATACGCAGTATTTT.

At least ten counts were recorded for this clonotype. The gene calls are TRBV5-1 and TRBJ2-1, with D possibly called TRBD1 or TRBD2 (5 bases each). This CDR3 spans 13 amino acids. Germline V gives CDR1 SGHRS, CDR2 YFSETQ. V was clipped by 3 bases and J by 5 bases, with 9 bases between them. CDR3 amino acids: CASSWGSHNEQFF. CDR3 in DNA: TGCGCCAGCAGCTGGGGGTCTCACAATGAGCAGTTCTTC.

This clonotype was observed many times. This chain connects TRBV2 to TRBJ2-7; 7 bases match TRBD1. This CDR3 region has 13 residues. CDR1 is SNHLY, CDR2 FYNNEI, per germline. Trimming at V came to 7 bases and at J to 5 bases, leaving 8 bases not matched to a gene. The CDR3 here is CASTHRGFNEQYF. In DNA form, the CDR3 reads TGTGCCAGCACCCACAGGGGTTTCAACGAGCAGTACTTC.

Many counts were recorded for this clonotype. The chain carries TRBV20-1 and TRBJ1-2; TRBD1 aligns across 8 bases. This CDR3 has 17 residues. The V gene's germline CDR1 is DFQATT and CDR2 SNEGSKA (reference sequence). Trimming took 0 bases from V and 4 from J; bases not matched to a gene: 13. The CDR3 protein is CSARDPRTGREGYGYTF. The CDR3 coding sequence is TGCAGTGCTAGAGACCCCCGGACAGGGAGGGAGGGCTATGGCTACACCTTC.

This clonotype was recorded at least ten times. The chain carries TRBV11-2 and TRBJ2-1, with 10 bases matching TRBD2. The V gene end was trimmed by 5 bases and the J gene end by 10 bases; junction bases not matched to a gene: 11. This CDR3 is 15 amino acids long. CDR1 and CDR2 from the germline V gene are SGHAT and FQNNGV. CDR3 protein: CASSIPGTSVREQFF. CDR3 sequence (DNA): TGTGCCAGCAGCATTCCCGGGACTAGCGTGCGGGAGCAGTTCTTC.

The chain combines TRBV27 with TRBJ2-1; a weak D match, TRBD2 (5 bases). The CDR3 has 14 amino acids. Germline CDR1 MNHEY, CDR2 SMNVEV (reference sequence). Trimming stripped 4 bases from V and 4 bases from J, with 11 bases between. DNA for the CDR3: TGTGCCAGCAGTTCTGTGGGAGAGTACAATGAGCAGTTCTTC. This codes for CASSSVGEYNEQFF.

This chain joins TRBV28 and TRBJ1-5; D call uncertain. The CDR3 loop spans 15 amino acids. The V gene lost 5 bases and the J gene lost 5 bases, with 16 bases spanning the gap. CDR1 and CDR2 from the germline V gene are MDHEN and SYDVKM. CDR3 in DNA: TGTGCCAGCAGTACCGCCGCTTATACTCATCAGCCCCAGCATTTT. This sequence encodes CASSTAAYTHQPQHF.